One and the same sample provided the 10 T cell receptor beta chains below, sequenced in a study of cytomegalovirus exposure and HLA in healthy donors. The primer mix had 60 Vbeta and 13 Jbeta primers. Repertoires were generated with immunoSEQ multiplex PCR, while TCRdb's copy carries only in-frame clones and drops some. The sample includes 100,000 to 140,000 clones, approximately 79% seen only once; the top ten take 13% to 15%. The sequencing sample was made of PBMCs. The receptors come from a woman aged 35 to 49 in good health and CMV-seropositive.

The CDR3 loop reads CASSESWTEQYF. In nucleotides, the CDR3 is TGTGCCAGCAGTGAATCCTGGACAGAGCAGTACTTC. The rearrangement joins TRBV25-1 to TRBJ2-7, with D possibly being TRBD1 (5 bases). CDR1 is MGHDK, CDR2 SYGVNS, per germline. Trimming left V 1 base short and J 7 bases short, with 8 bases between. The CDR3 has 12 amino acids.

V and J are TRBV5-1 and TRBJ2-1; D unclear. Germline V lookup: CDR1 SGHRS, CDR2 YFSETQ. The CDR3 sequence is 14 residues long. Trimming cost V 1 base and J 10 bases, with 15 bases left between them. This CDR3 is CASSLTPDIMEQFF. Written as DNA, the CDR3 is TGCGCCAGCAGCTTGACCCCCGACATAATGGAGCAGTTCTTC. Full variable domain (remainder filled in from reference TRBV5-1 and TRBJ2-1): KAGVTQTPRYLIKTRGQQVTLSCSPISGHRSVSWYQQTPGQGLQFLFEYFSETQRNKGNFPGRFSGRQFSNSRSEMNVSTLELGDSALYLCASSLTPDIMEQFFGPGTRLTVL.

The chain has TRBV7-2 and TRBJ1-1; tentatively, D is TRBD1 (6 bases). The V end lost 2 bases, the J end lost 11 bases, and 15 bases lay between the germline ends. CDR3 length: 13 amino acids. Germline V lookup: CDR1 SGHTA, CDR2 FQGNSA. In DNA form, the CDR3 reads TGTGCCAGCAGCTTACTTTCAGGGGTGGTGGCTTTCTTT. Translation gives CASSLLSGVVAFF. The full variable domain, in which reference TRBV7-2 and TRBJ1-1 provide the parts outside the CDR3, is GAGVSQSPSNKVTEKGKDVELRCDPISGHTALYWYRQSLGQGLEFLIYFQGNSAPDKSGLPSDRFSAERTGGSVSTLTIQRTQQEDSAVYLCASSLLSGVVAFFGQGTRLTVV.

This chain connects TRBV10-3 to TRBJ1-1; D remains ambiguous. CDR3 length: 15 amino acids. Trimming removed 0 bases from V and 1 base from J, with 9 bases in between. Per the germline V gene, CDR1 is ENHRY and CDR2 is SYGVKD. In nucleotides, the CDR3 is TGTGCCATCAGTGAGTCGAGCTTTGGGAACACTGAAGCTTTCTTT. It is translated as CAISESSFGNTEAFF.

This sequence joins TRBV14 and TRBJ2-1; 8 bases are shared with TRBD2. The CDR3 totals 15 residues. V lost 3 bases, J lost 3 bases, and 4 bases stayed unmatched. Germline CDR1 and CDR2: SGHDN and FVKESK. CDR3 DNA sequence: TGTGCCAGCAGCCAGAGGACTAGCCTCTACAATGAGCAGTTCTTC. Residues: CASSQRTSLYNEQFF.

The rearrangement uses TRBV27 and TRBJ2-7; 10 nucleotides align to TRBD1. Trimming at V came to 5 bases and at J to 0 bases, leaving 7 bases not matched to a gene. In germline, CDR1 is MNHEY, CDR2 SMNVEV (reference sequence). CDR3 length: 16 residues. CDR3 loop: CASSPGQGSSSYEQYF. In DNA form, the CDR3 reads TGTGCCAGCAGTCCGGGACAGGGGTCGAGCTCCTACGAGCAGTACTTC.

This sequence joins TRBV5-6 and TRBJ1-6; D unclear. CDR1 is SGHDT, CDR2 YYEEEE, per germline. The CDR3 is 15 amino acids. V was clipped by 4 bases and J by 9 bases, with 17 bases between them. CDR3 sequence: CASSGPGRLGSPLHF. CDR3 bases: TGTGCCAGCAGCGGCCCCGGGAGGCTGGGTTCACCCCTCCACTTT.

The chain couples TRBV20-1 to TRBJ2-3; D unresolved. Trimming cost V 3 bases and J 6 bases, with 7 bases left between them. Germline CDR1 is DFQATT and CDR2 is SNEGSKA (reference sequence). CDR3 length: 11 amino acids. The CDR3 loop reads CSASPRDTQYF. CDR3 sequence (DNA): TGCAGTGCTAGTCCTAGGGATACGCAGTATTTT.

The gene calls are TRBV29-1 and TRBJ1-2; TRBD1 matches 7 bases. CDR1 SQVTM and CDR2 ANQGSEA come from the germline V gene. V shed 6 bases, J shed 4 bases, and the junction held 11 bases outside the gene matches. This CDR3 has 14 amino acids. For the CDR3, the DNA is TGCAGCGTGAACCCGACAGGGAGGATCTATGGCTACACCTTC. It translates to CSVNPTGRIYGYTF.

V usage is TRBV19 and J usage is TRBJ1-5; a possible D gene is TRBD1 (5 bases). The CDR3 extends over 15 amino acids. Trimming left V 2 bases short and J 4 bases short, with 12 bases between. Looked up from germline, CDR1 is LNHDA and CDR2 is SQIVND (reference sequence). The CDR3 nucleotides are TGTGCCAGTAGTATATTCGGCAGGGCAAATCAGCCCCAGCATTTT. This sequence encodes CASSIFGRANQPQHF.